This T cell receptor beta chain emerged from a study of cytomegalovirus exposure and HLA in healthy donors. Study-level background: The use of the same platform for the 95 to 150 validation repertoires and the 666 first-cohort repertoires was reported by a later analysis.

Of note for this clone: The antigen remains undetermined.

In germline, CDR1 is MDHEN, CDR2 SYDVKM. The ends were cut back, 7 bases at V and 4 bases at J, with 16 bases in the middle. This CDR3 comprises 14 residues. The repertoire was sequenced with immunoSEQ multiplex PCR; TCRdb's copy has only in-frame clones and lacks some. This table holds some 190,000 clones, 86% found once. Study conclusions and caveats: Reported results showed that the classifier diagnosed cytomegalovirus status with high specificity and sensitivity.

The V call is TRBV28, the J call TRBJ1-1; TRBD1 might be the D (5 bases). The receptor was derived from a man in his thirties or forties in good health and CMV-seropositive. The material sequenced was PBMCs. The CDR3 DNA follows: TGTGCCAGCACCCCGTCGGGGCTGGGCACTGAAGCTTTCTTT. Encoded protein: CASTPSGLGTEAFF.